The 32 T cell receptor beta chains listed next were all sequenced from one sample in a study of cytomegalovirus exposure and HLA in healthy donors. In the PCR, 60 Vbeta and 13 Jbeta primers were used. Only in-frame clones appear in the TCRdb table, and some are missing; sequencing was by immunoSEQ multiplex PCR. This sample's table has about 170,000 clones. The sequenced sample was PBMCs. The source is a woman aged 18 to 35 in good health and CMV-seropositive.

The CDR3 loop reads CASSEGRGETEAFF. The CDR3 DNA reads TGTGCCAGCAGCGAAGGTCGGGGAGAGACTGAAGCTTTCTTT. The chain has TRBV11-1 and TRBJ1-1, with D unclear. The CDR3 extends over 14 amino acids. Between the trimmed V and J ends, which lost 5 bases and 5 bases, there was a span of 15 bases. Germline lookup yields CDR1 SGHAT and CDR2 FQDESV (reference sequence).

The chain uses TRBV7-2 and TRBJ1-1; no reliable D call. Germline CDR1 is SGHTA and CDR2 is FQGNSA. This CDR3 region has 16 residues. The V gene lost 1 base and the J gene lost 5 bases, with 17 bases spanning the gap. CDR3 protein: CASSLDLGRSTTEAFF. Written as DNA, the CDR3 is TGTGCCAGCAGCTTAGATCTGGGTAGGAGTACGACTGAAGCTTTCTTT. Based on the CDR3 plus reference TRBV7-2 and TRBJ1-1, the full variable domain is GAGVSQSPSNKVTEKGKDVELRCDPISGHTALYWYRQSLGQGLEFLIYFQGNSAPDKSGLPSDRFSAERTGGSVSTLTIQRTQQEDSAVYLCASSLDLGRSTTEAFFGQGTRLTVV.

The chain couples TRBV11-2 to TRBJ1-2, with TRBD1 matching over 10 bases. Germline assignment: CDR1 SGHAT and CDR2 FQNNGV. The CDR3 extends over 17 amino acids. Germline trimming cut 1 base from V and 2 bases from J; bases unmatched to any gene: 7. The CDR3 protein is CASSLAPPGQGNYGYTF. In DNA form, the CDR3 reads TGTGCCAGCAGCTTAGCTCCCCCGGGACAGGGGAACTATGGCTACACCTTC. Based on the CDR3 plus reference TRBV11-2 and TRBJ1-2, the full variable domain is EAGVAQSPRYKIIEKRQSVAFWCNPISGHATLYWYQQILGQGPKLLIQFQNNGVVDDSQLPKDRFSAERLKGVDSTLKIQPAKLEDSAVYLCASSLAPPGQGNYGYTFGSGTRLTVV.

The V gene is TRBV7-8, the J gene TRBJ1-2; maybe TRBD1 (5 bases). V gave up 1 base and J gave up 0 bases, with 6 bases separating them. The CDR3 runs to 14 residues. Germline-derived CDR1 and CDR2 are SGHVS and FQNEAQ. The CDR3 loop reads CASSLDRTNYGYTF. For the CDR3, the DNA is TGTGCCAGCAGCTTAGACAGGACTAACTATGGCTACACCTTC.

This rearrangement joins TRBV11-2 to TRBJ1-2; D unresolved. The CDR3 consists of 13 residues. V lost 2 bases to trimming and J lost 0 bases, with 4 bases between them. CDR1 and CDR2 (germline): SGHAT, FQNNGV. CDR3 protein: CASSLSPNYGYTF. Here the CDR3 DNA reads TGTGCCAGCAGCTTAAGCCCTAACTATGGCTACACCTTC.

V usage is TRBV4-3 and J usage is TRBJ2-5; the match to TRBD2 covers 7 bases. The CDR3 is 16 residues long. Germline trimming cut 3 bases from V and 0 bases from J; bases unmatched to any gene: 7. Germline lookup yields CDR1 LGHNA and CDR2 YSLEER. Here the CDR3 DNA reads TGCGCCAGCAGCCAGGGAATTGCGGGGGACCAAGAGACCCAGTACTTC. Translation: CASSQGIAGDQETQYF.

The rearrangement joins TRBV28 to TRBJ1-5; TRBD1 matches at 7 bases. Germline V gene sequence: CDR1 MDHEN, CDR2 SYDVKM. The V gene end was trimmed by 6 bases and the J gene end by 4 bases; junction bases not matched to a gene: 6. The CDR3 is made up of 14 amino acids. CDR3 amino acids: CASSLFRGNQPQHF. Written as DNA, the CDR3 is TGTGCCAGCAGCCTCTTCAGGGGGAATCAGCCCCAGCATTTT.

CDR3: CASSQGGSGSPLHF. In nucleotides, the CDR3 is TGTGCCAGCAGCCAAGGGGGCTCGGGTTCACCCCTCCACTTT. The V gene is TRBV6-5, the J gene TRBJ1-6; 7 bases are a match to TRBD1. This CDR3 spans 14 amino acids. J gave up 9 bases and V 6 bases, and 8 bases lay outside the gene matches. Germline assignment: CDR1 MNHEY and CDR2 SVGAGI.

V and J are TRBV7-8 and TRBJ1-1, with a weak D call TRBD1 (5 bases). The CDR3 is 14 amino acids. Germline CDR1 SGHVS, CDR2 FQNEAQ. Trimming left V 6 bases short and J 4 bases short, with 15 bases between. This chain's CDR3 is CASSFGHSSTEAFF. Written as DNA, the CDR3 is TGTGCCAGCAGTTTTGGACATTCAAGCACTGAAGCTTTCTTT. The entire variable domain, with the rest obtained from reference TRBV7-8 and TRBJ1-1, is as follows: GAGVSQSPRYKVAKRGQDVALRCDPISGHVSLFWYQQALGQGPEFLTYFQNEAQLDKSGLPSDRFFAERPEGSVSTLKIQRTQQEDSAVYLCASSFGHSSTEAFFGQGTRLTVV.

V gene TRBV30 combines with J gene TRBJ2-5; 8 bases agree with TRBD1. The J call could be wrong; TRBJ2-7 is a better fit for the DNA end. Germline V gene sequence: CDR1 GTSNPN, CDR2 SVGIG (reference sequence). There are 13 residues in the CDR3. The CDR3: CAWSYRTGSEQYF. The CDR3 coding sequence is TGTGCCTGGAGTTATAGGACAGGGAGCGAGCAGTACTTC.

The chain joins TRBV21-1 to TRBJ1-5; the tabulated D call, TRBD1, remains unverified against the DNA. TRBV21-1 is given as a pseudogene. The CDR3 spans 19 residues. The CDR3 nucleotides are TGTGCCAGCAGCAAAGAACAGGCATATTTTTTTTCTAGCAATCAGCCCCAGCATTTT. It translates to CASSKEQAYFFSSNQPQHF.

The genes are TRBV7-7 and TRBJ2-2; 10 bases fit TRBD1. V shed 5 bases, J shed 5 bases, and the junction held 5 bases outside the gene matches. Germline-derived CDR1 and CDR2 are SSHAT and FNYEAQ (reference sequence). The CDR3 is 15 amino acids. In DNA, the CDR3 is TGTGCCAGCAGCCCGGGACAGGGGACGACCGGGGAGCTGTTTTTT. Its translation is CASSPGQGTTGELFF.

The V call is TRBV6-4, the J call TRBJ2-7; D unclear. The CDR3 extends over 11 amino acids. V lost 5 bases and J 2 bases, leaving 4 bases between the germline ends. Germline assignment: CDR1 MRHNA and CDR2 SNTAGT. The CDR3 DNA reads TGTGCCAGCAGTCCCACCTACGAGCAGTACTTC. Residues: CASSPTYEQYF.

The CDR3 loop reads CASRDDRGQETQYF. The DNA of the CDR3 is TGTGCCAGCAGGGATGACAGGGGACAAGAGACCCAGTACTTC. The genes are TRBV2 and TRBJ2-5; 8 bases line up with TRBD1. The CDR3 contains 14 residues. Germline loops: CDR1 SNHLY, CDR2 FYNNEI. Trimming removed 6 bases from V and 2 bases from J; junction bases left unmatched: 5.

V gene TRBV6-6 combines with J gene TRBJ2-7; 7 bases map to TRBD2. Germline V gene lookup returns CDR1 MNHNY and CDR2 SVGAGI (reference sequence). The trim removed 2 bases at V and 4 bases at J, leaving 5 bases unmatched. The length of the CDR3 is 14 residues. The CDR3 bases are TGTGCCAGCAGTTACACTAGCGACAATTACGAGCAGTACTTC. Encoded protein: CASSYTSDNYEQYF.

CDR3 nucleotide sequence: TGTGCCAGCTCACTTAGGGGCCAGAATCACTATGGCTACACCTTC. As protein: CASSLRGQNHYGYTF. The chain is built from TRBV18 and TRBJ1-2; D might be TRBD1 (5 bases). Per the germline V gene, CDR1 is KGHSH and CDR2 is LQKENI. Trimming shortened V by 4 bases and J by 3 bases, and 15 bases separated the two germline ends. CDR3 length equals 15 residues.

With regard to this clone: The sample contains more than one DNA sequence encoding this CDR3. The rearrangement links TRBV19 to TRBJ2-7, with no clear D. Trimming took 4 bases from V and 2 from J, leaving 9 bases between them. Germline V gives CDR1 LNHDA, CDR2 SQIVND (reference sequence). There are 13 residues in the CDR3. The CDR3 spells CASSRQETYEQYF. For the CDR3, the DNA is TGTGCCAGTAGTAGGCAGGAAACCTACGAGCAGTACTTC.

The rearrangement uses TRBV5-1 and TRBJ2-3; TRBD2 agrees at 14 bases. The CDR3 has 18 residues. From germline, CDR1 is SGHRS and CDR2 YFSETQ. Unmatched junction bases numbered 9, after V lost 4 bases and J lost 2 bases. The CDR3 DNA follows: TGCGCCAGCAGCCCCCGACTAGCGGGAGGGGCCGTCACAGATACGCAGTATTTT. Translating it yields CASSPRLAGGAVTDTQYF.

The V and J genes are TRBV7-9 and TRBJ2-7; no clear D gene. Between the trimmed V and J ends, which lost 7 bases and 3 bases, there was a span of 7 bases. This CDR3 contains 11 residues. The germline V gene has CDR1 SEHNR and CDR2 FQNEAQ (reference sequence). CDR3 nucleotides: TGTGCCAGCACCCTAGGCTACGAGCAGTACTTC. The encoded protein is CASTLGYEQYF.

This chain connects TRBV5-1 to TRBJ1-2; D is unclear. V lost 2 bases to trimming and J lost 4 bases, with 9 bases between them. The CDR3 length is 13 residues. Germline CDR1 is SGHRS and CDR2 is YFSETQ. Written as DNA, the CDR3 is TGCGCCAGCAGCTTCGAAGCGTCCTATGGCTACACCTTC. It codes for CASSFEASYGYTF.

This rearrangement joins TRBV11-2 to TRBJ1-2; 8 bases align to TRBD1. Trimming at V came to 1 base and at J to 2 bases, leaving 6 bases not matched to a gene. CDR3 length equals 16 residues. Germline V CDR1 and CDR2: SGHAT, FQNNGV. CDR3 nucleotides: TGTGCCAGCAGCTTAGCCACAGGGGGAACGAACTATGGCTACACCTTC. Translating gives CASSLATGGTNYGYTF.

The CDR3 spells CATSRGVPRSYEQYF. For the CDR3, the DNA is TGTGCCACCAGCAGAGGTGTCCCCAGGTCCTACGAGCAGTACTTC. The chain carries TRBV15 and TRBJ2-7; no definite D call. This CDR3 region has 15 residues. In germline, CDR1 is LNHNV, CDR2 YYDKDF (reference sequence). The V end lost 1 base, the J end lost 1 base, and 11 bases lay between the germline ends.

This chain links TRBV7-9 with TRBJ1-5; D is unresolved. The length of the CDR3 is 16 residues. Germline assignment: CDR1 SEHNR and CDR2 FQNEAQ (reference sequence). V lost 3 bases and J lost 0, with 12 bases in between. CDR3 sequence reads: CASSFMAVPSNQPQHF. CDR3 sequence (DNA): TGTGCCAGCAGCTTCATGGCAGTCCCTAGCAATCAGCCCCAGCATTTT.

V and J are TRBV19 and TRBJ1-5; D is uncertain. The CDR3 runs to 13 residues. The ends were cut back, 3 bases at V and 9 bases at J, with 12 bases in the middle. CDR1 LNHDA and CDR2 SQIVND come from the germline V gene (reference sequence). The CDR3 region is CASSIGSLGPQHF. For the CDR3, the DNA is TGTGCCAGTAGTATCGGAAGCCTAGGGCCCCAGCATTTT.

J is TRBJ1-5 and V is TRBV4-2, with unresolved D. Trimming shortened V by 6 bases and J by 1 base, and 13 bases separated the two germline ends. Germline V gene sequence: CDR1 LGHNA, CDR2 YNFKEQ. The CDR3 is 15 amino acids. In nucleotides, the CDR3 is TGTGCCAGCAGTCAAACCAGATACAGCAATCAGCCCCAGCATTTT. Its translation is CASSQTRYSNQPQHF.

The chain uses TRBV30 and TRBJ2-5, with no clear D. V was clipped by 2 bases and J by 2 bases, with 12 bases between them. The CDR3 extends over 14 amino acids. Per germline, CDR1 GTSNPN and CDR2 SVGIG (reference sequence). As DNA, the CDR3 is TGTGCCTGGAGTAGCTATTCCTTACAAGAGACCCAGTACTTC. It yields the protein CAWSSYSLQETQYF.

The CDR3 reads CASSTVLRTNYGYTF. DNA for the CDR3: TGTGCCAGTAGTACCGTACTACGGACAAACTATGGCTACACCTTC. The chain uses TRBV19 and TRBJ1-2; TRBD1 is a possible D gene (5 bases). Trimming shortened V by 4 bases and J by 2 bases, and 14 bases separated the two germline ends. This CDR3 contains 15 residues. In germline, CDR1 is LNHDA, CDR2 SQIVND (reference sequence).

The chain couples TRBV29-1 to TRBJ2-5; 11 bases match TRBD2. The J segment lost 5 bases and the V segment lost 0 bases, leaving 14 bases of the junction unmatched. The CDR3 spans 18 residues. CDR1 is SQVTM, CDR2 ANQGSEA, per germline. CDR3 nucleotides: TGCAGCGTTGAAGATCGTGGTCGAACTAGCGGGGGTCGGGAGACCCAGTACTTC. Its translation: CSVEDRGRTSGGRETQYF.

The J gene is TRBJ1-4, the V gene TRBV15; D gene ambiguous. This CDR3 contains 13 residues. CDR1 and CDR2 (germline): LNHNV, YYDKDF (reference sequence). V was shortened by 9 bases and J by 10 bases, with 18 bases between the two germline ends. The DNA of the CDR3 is TGTGCCACTTCGGTTCGACGTGAGGGAAAACTGTTTTTT. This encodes CATSVRREGKLFF.

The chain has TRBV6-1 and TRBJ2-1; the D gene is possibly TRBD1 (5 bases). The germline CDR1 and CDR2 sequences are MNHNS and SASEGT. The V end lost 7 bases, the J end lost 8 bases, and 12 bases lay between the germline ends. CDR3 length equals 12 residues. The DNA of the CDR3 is TGTGCCAGCACGAAAGCAGGGTATGAGCAGTTCTTC. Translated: CASTKAGYEQFF.

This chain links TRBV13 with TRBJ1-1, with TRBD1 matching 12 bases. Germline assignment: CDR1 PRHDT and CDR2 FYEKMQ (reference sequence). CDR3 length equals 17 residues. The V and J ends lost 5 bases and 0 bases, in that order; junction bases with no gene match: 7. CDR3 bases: TGTGCCAGCAGCCGGGACAGGGGGCGCCTTATGAACACTGAAGCTTTCTTT. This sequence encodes CASSRDRGRLMNTEAFF.

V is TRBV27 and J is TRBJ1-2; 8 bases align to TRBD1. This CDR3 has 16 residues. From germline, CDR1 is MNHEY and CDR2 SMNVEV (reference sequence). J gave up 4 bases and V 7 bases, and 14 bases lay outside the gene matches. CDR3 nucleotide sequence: TGTGCCAGCACCAATCGACAGGGGTATGGCCCCTATGGCTACACCTTC. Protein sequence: CASTNRQGYGPYGYTF.